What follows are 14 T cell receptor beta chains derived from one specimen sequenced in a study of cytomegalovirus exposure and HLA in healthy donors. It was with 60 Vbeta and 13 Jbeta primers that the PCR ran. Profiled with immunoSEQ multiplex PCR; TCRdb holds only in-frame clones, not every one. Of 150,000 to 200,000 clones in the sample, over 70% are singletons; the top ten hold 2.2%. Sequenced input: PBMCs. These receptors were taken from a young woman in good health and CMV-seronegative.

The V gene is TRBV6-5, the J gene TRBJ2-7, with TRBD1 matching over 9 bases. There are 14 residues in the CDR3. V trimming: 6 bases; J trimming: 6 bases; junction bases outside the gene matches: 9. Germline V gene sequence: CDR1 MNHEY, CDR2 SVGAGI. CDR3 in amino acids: CASRTGTGPLEQYF. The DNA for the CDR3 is TGTGCCAGCAGAACCGGGACAGGGCCGCTCGAGCAGTACTTC.

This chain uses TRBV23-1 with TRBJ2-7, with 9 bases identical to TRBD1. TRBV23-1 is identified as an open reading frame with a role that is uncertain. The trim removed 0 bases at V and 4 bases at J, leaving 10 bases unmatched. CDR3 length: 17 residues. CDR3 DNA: TGCGCCAGCAGTCAATCGCAGGGACAGGGATCGCGGTACGAGCAGTACTTC. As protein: CASSQSQGQGSRYEQYF.

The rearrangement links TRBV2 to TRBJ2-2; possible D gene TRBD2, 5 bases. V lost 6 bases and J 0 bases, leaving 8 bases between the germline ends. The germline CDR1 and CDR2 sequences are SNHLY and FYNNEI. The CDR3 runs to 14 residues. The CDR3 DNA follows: TGTGCCAGCAGGGACTTCGCGAACACCGGGGAGCTGTTTTTT. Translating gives CASRDFANTGELFF.

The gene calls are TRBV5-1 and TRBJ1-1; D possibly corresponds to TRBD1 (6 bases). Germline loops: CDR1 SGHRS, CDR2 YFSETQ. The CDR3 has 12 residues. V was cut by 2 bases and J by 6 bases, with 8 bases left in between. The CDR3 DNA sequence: TGCGCCAGCAGCTTTGGACAGTCTGAAGCTTTCTTT. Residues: CASSFGQSEAFF.

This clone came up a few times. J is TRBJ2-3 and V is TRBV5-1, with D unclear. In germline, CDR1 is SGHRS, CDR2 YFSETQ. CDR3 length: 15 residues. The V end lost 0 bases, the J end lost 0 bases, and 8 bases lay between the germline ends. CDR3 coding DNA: TGCGCCAGCAGCTTGGACAGTTCTAGCACAGATACGCAGTATTTT. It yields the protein CASSLDSSSTDTQYF.

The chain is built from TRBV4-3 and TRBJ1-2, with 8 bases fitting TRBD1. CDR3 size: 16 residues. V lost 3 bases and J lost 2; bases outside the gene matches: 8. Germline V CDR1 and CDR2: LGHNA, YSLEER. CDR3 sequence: CASSQGQAPSNYGYTF. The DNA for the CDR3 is TGCGCCAGCAGCCAGGGACAGGCTCCCTCCAACTATGGCTACACCTTC.

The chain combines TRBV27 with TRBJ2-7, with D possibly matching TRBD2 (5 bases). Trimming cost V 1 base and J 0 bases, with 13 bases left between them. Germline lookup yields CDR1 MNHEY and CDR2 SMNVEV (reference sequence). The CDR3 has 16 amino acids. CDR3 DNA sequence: TGTGCCAGCAGTTTATATCCAGCGGAAAGCTCCTACGAGCAGTACTTC. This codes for CASSLYPAESSYEQYF.

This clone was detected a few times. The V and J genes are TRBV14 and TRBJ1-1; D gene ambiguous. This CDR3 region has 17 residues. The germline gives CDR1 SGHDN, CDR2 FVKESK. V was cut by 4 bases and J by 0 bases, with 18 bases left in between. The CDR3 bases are TGTGCCAGCAGCCTGGACTACCCGGGAAGCATGAACACTGAAGCTTTCTTT. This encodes CASSLDYPGSMNTEAFF.

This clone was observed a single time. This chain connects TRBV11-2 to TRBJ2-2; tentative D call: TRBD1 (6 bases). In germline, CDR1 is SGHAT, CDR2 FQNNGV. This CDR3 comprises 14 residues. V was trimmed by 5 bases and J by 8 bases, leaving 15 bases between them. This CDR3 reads CASSPLLQGGELFF. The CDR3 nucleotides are TGTGCCAGCAGCCCACTATTACAGGGTGGGGAGCTGTTTTTT.

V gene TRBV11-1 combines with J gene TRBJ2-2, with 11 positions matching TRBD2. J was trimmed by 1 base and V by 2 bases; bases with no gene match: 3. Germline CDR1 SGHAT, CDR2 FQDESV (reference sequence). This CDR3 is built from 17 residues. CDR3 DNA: TGTGCCAGCAGCTTAACTAGCGGGAGTTGGAACACCGGGGAGCTGTTTTTT. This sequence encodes CASSLTSGSWNTGELFF.

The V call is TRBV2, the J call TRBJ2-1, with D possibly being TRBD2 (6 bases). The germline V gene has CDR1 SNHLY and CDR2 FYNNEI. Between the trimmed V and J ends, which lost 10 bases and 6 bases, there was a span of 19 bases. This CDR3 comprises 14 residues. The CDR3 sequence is CATPSETSRNEQFF. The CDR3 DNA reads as TGTGCCACCCCATCCGAGACTAGTCGCAATGAGCAGTTCTTC.

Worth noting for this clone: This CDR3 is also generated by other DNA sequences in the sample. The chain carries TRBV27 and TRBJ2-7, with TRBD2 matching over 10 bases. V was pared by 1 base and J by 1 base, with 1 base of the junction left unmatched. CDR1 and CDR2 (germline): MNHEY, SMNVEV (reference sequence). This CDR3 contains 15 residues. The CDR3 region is CASSLLAGGSYEQYF. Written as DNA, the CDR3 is TGTGCCAGCAGTTTATTAGCGGGAGGATCCTACGAGCAGTACTTC.

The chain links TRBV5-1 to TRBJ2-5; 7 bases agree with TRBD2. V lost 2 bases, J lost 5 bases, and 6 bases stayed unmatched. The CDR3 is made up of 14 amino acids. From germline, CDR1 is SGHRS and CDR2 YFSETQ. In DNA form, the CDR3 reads TGCGCCAGCAGCTTTGCGGGAGATTGGGAGACCCAGTACTTC. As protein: CASSFAGDWETQYF. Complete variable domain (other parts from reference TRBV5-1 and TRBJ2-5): KAGVTQTPRYLIKTRGQQVTLSCSPISGHRSVSWYQQTPGQGLQFLFEYFSETQRNKGNFPGRFSGRQFSNSRSEMNVSTLELGDSALYLCASSFAGDWETQYFGPGTRLLVL.

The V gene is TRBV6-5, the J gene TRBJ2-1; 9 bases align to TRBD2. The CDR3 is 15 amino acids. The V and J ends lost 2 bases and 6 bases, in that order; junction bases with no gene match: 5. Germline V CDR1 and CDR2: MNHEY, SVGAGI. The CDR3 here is CASSYRAGGPNEQFF. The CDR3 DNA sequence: TGTGCCAGCAGTTACAGGGCGGGGGGGCCCAATGAGCAGTTCTTC.